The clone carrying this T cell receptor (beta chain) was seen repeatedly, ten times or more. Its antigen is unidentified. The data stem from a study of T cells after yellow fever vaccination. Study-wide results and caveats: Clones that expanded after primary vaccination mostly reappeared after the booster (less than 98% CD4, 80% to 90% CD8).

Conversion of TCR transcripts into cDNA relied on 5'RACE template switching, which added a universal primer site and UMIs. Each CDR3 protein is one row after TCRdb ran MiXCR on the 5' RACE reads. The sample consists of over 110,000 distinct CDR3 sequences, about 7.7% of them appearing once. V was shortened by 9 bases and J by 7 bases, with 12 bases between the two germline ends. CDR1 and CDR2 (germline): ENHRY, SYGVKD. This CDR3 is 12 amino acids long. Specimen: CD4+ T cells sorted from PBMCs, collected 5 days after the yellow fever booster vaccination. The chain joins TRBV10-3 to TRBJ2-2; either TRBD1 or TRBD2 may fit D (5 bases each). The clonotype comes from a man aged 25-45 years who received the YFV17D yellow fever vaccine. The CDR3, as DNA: TGTGCCATGGGACGGCCCGGCGGGGAGCTGTTTTTT. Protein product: CAMGRPGGELFF.